One T cell receptor (beta chain) is described in this entry. What it binds is unknown. The method was immunoSEQ multiplex PCR; TCRdb's version includes in-frame clones alone and lacks a portion of them. The repertoire includes under 2,500 clones, about three quarters of them detected once, and around 6.5% sits in the top ten. V gave up 8 bases and J gave up 2 bases, with 10 bases separating them. This CDR3 has 13 residues. This sample was taken from a study of tissue T cells after allogeneic stem cell transplantation. General study points: TCR repertoires tracked anatomic similarity, regardless of disease or transplant status. Few T cell clones were shared across patients, but motif clusters showed tissue-specific shared signatures. Blood and spleen captured only part of the tissue TCR repertoire.

Sequencing used ileal tissue, obtained at autopsy. This TCR came from a male patient between 35 and 70 years old with steroid-refractory graft-versus-host disease after an allogeneic stem cell transplant. Some T cells may have originated in the graft donor. This chain links TRBV12-3 or TRBV12-4 with TRBJ2-1; D is tentatively TRBD1 or TRBD2 (6 bases each). The CDR3 loop reads CASRRGPYNEQFF. Written as DNA, the CDR3 is TGTGCCAGCCGTCGGGGGCCCTACAATGAGCAGTTCTTC.